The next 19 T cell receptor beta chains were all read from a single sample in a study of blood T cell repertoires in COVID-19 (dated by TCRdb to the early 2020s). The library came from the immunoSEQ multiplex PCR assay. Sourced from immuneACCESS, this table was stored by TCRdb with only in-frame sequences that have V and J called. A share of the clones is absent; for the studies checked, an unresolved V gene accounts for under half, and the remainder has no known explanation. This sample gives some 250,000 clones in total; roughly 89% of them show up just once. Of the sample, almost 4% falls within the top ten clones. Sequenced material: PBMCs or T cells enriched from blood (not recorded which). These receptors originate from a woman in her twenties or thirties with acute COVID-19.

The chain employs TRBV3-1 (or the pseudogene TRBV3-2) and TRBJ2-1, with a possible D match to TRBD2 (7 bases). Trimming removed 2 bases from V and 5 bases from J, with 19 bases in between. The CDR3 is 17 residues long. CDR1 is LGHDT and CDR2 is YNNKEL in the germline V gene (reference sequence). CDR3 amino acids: CASSQLQTSRGDNEQFF. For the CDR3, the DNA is TGTGCCAGCAGCCAACTACAGACTAGCAGGGGTGACAATGAGCAGTTCTTC.

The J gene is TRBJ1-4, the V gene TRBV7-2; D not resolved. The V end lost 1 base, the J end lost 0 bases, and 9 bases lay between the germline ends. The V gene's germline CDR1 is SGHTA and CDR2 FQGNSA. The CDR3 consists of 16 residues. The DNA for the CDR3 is TGTGCCAGCAGCTTAGTGTTAGTCGCAACTAATGAAAAACTGTTTTTT. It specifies CASSLVLVATNEKLFF. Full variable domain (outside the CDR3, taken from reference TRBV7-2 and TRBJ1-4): GAGVSQSPSNKVTEKGKDVELRCDPISGHTALYWYRQSLGQGLEFLIYFQGNSAPDKSGLPSDRFSAERTGGSVSTLTIQRTQQEDSAVYLCASSLVLVATNEKLFFGSGTQLSVL.

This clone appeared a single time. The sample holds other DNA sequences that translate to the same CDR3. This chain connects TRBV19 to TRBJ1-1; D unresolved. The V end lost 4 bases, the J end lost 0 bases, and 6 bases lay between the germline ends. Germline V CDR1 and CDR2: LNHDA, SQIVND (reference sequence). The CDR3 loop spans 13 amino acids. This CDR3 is CASSKGVNTEAFF. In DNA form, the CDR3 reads TGTGCCAGTAGTAAAGGAGTGAACACTGAAGCTTTCTTT.

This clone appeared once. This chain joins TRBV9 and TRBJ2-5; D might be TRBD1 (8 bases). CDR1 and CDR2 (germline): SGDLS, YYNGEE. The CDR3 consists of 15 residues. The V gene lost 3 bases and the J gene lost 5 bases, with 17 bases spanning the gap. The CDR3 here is CASSAPGQGGETQYF. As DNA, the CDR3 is TGTGCCAGCAGCGCCCCAGGACAGGGAGGGGAGACCCAGTACTTC. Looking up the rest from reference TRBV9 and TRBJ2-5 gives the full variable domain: DSGVTQTPKHLITATGQRVTLRCSPRSGDLSVYWYQQSLDQGLQFLIQYYNGEERAKGNILERFSAQQFPDLHSELNLSSLELGDSALYFCASSAPGQGGETQYFGPGTRLLVL.

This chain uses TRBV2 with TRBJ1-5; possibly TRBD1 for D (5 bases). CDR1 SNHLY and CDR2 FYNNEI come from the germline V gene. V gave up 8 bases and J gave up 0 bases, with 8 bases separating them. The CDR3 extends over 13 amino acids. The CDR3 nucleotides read TGTGCCAGCCAAGGGGATAGCAATCAGCCCCAGCATTTT. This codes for CASQGDSNQPQHF.

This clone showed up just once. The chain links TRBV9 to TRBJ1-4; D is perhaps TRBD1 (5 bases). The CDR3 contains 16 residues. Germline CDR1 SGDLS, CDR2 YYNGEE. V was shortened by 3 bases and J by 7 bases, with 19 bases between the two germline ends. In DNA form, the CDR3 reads TGTGCCAGCAGCGGAAATACCGACCCGCAGGGTGAAAAACTGTTTTTT. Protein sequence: CASSGNTDPQGEKLFF.

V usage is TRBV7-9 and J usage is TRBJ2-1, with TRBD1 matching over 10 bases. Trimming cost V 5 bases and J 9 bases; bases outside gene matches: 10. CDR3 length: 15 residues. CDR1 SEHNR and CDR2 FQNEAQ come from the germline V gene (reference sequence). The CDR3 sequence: CASSLGTGVLGEQFF. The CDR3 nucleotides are TGTGCCAGCAGCCTCGGGACAGGGGTATTGGGTGAGCAGTTCTTC.

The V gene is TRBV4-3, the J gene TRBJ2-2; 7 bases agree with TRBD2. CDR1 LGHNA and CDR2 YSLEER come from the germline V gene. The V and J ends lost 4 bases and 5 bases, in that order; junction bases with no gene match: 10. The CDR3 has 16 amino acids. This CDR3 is CASSPVDRGDTGELFF. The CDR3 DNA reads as TGCGCCAGCAGCCCGGTCGACCGGGGGGATACCGGGGAGCTGTTTTTT.

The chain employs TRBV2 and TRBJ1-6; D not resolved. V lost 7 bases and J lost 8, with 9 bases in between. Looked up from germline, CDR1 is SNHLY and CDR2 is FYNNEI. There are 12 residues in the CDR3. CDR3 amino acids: CASIRGDSPLHF. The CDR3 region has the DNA TGTGCCAGCATCCGGGGAGATTCACCCCTCCACTTT.

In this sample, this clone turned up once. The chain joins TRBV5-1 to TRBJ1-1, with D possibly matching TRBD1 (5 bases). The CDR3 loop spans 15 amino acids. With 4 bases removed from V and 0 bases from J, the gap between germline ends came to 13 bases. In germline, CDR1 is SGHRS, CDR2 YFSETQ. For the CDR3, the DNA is TGCGCCAGCAGCCGTACAGGCATAATGAACACTGAAGCTTTCTTT. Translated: CASSRTGIMNTEAFF.

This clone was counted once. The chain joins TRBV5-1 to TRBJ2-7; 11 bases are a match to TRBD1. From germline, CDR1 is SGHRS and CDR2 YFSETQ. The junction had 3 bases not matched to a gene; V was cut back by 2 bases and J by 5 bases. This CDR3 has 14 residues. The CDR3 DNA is TGCGCCAGCAGCTTCCGGACAGGGGGCCACGAGCAGTACTTC. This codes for CASSFRTGGHEQYF.

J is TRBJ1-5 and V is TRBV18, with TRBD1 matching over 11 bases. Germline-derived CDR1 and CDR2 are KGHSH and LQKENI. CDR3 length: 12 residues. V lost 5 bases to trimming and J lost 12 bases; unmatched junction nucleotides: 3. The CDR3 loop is CASSDGTGGQHF. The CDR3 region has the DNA TGTGCCAGCTCAGACGGGACAGGGGGCCAGCATTTT.

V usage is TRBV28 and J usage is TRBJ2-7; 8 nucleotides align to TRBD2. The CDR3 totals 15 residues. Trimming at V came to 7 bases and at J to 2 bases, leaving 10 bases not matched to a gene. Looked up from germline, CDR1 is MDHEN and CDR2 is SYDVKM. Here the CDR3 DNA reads TGTGCCAGCACCGGTGGCGGGGGGAATCCCTACGAGCAGTACTTC. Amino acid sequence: CASTGGGGNPYEQYF.

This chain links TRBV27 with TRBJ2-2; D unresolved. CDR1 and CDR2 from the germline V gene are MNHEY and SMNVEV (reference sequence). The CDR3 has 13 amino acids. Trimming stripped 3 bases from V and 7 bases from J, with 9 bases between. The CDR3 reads CASSFLLGGELFF. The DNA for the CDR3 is TGTGCCAGCAGTTTTTTACTCGGCGGGGAGCTGTTTTTT.

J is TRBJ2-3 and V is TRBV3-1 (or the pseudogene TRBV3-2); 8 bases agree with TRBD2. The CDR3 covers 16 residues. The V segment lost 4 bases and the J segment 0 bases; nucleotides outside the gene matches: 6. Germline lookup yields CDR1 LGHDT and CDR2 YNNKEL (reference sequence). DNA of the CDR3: TGTGCCAGCAGCCGCCGGACTAGCCGAAGCACAGATACGCAGTATTTT. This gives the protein CASSRRTSRSTDTQYF.

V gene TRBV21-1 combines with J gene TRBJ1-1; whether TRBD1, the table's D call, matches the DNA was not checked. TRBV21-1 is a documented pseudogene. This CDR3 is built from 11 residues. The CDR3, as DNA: TGTGCCAGCACTGGCAACACTGAAGCTTTCTTT. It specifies CASTGNTEAFF.

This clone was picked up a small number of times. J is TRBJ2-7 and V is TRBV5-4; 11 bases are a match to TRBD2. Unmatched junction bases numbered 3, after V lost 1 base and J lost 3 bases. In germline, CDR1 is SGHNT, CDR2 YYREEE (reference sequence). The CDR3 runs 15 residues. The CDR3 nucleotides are TGTGCCAGCAGCTTGACTAGCGGGGGACACTACGAGCAGTACTTC. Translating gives CASSLTSGGHYEQYF.

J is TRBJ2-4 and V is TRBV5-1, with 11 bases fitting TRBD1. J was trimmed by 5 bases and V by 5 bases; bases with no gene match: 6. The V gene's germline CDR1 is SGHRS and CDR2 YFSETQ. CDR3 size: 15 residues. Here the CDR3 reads CASSWTGGNENIQYF. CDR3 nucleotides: TGCGCCAGCAGTTGGACAGGGGGCAACGAAAACATTCAGTACTTC.

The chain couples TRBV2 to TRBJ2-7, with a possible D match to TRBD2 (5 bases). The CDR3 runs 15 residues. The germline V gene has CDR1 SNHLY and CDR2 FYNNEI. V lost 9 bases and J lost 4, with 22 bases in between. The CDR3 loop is CASFTFGVVTYEQYF. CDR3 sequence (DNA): TGTGCCAGTTTCACATTCGGGGTGGTAACATACGAGCAGTACTTC.